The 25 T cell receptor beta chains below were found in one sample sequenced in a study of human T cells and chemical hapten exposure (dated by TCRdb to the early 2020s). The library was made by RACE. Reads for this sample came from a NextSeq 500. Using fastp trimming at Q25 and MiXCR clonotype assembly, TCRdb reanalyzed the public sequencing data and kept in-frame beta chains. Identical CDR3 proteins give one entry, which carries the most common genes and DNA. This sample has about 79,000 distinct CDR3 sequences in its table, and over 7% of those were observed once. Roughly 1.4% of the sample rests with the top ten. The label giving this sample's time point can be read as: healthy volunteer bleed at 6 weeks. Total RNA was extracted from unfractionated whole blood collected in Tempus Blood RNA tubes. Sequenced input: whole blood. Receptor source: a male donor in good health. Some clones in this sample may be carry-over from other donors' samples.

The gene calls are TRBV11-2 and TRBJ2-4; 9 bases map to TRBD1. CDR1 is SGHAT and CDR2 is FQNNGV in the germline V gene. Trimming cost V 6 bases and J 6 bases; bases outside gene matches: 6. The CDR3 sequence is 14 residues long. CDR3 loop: CASRLTGGGNIQYF. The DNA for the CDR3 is TGTGCCAGCAGACTCACAGGGGGCGGAAACATTCAGTACTTC.

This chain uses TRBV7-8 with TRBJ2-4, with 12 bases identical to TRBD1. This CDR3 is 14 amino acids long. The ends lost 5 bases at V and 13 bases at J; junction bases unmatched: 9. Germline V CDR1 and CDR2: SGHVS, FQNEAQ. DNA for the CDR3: TGTGCCAGCAGCCCAGGGACAGGGGGCCTTCACCAGTACTTC. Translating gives CASSPGTGGLHQYF. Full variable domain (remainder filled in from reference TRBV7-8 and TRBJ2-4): GAGVSQSPRYKVAKRGQDVALRCDPISGHVSLFWYQQALGQGPEFLTYFQNEAQLDKSGLPSDRFFAERPEGSVSTLKIQRTQQEDSAVYLCASSPGTGGLHQYFGAGTRLSVL.

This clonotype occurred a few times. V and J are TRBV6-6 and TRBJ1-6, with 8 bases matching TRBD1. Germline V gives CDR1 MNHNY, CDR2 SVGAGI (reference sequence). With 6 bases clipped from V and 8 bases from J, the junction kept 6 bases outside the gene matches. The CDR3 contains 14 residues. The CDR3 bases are TGTGCCAGCAGCCCCGGGACAGGATATTCACCCCTCCACTTT. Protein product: CASSPGTGYSPLHF.

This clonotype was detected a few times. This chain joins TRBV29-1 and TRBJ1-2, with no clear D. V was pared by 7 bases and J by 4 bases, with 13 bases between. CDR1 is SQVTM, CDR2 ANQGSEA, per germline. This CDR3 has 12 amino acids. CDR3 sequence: CSARTPAYGYTF. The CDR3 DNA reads TGCAGCGCCCGGACTCCAGCCTATGGCTACACCTTC.

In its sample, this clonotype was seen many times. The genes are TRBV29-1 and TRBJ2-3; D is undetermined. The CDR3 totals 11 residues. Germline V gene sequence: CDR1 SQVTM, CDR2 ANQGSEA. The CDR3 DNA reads TGCAGTGTTCCTAGCACAGATACGCAGTATTTT. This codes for CSVPSTDTQYF.

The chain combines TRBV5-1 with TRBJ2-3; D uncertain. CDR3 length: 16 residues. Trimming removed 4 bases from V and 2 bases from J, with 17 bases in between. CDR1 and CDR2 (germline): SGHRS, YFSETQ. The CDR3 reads CASSVPTSSSTDTQYF. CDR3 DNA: TGCGCCAGCAGCGTCCCCACCTCCTCCTCCACAGATACGCAGTATTTT.

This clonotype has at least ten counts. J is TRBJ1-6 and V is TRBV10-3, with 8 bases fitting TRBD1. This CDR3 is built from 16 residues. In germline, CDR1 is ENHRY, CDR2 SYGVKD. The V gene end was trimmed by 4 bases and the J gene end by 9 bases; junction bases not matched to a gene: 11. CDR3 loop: CAISVRETGEGSPLHF. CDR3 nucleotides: TGTGCCATCAGTGTCCGTGAGACAGGGGAGGGTTCACCCCTCCACTTT.

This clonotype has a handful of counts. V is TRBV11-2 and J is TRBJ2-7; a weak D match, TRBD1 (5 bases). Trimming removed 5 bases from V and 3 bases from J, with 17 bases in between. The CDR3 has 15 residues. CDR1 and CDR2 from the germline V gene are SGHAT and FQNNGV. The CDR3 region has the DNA TGTGCCAGCAGCCCCCCTCGGACACCTAGCTACGAGCAGTACTTC. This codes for CASSPPRTPSYEQYF.

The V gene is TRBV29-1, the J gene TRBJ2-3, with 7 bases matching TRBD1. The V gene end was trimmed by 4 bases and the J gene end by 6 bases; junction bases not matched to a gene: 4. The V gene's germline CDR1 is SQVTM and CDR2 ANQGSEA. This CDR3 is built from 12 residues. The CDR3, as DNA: TGCAGCGTTGTCCGGGGACAGGATACGCAGTATTTT. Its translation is CSVVRGQDTQYF.

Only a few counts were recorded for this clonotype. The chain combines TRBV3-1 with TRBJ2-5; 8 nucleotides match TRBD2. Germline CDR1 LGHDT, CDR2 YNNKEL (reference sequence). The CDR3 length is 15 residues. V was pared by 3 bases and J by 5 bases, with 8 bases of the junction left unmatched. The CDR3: CASSQLGSGTETQYF. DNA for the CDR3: TGTGCCAGCAGCCAGTTGGGTAGCGGGACGGAGACCCAGTACTTC.

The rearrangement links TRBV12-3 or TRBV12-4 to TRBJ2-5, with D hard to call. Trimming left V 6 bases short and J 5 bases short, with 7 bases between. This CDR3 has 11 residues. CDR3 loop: CASRGRETQYF. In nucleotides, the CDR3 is TGTGCCAGCAGAGGGCGGGAGACCCAGTACTTC.

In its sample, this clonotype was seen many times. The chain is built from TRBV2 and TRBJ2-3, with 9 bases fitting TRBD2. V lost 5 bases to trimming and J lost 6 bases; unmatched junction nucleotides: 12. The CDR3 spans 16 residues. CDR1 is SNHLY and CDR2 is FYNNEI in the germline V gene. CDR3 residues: CASSPHSGSFGDTQYF. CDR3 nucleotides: TGTGCCAGCAGTCCACATAGCGGGAGTTTTGGTGATACGCAGTATTTT.

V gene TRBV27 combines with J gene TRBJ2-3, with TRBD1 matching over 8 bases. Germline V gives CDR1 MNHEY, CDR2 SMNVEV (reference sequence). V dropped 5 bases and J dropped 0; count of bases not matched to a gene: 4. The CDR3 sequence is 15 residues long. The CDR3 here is CASSPQGASTDTQYF. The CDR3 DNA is TGTGCCAGCAGTCCTCAGGGGGCCAGCACAGATACGCAGTATTTT.

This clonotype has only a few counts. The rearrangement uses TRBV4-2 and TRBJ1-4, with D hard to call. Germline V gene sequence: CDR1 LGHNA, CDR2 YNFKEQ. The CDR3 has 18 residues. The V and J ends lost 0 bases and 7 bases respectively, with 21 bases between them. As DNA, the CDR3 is TGTGCCAGCAGCCAAGATCCCCTTACAGATGATGGCGGTGAAAAACTGTTTTTT. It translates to CASSQDPLTDDGGEKLFF.

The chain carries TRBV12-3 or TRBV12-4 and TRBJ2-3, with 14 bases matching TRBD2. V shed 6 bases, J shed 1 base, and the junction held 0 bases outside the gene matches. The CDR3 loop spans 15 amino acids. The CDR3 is CASRGLAGGTDTQYF. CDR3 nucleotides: TGTGCCAGCAGGGGACTAGCGGGAGGCACAGATACGCAGTATTTT.

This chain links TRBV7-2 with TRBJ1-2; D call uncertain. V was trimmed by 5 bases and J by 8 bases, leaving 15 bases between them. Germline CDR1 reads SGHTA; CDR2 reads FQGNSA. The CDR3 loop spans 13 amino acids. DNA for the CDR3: TGTGCCAGCAGCACCTACACTACTCCAGGCTACACCTTC. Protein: CASSTYTTPGYTF.

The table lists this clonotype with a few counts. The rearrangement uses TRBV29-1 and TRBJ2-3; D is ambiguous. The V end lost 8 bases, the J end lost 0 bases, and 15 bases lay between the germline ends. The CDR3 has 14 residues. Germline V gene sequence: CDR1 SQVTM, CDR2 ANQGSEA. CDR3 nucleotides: TGCAGCACCTCCGACACCAGTAGCACAGATACGCAGTATTTT. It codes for CSTSDTSSTDTQYF.

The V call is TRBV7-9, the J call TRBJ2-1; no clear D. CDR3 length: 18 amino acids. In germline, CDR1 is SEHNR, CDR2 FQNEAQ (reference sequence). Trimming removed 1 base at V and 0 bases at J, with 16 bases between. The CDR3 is CASSLDGGTSSSYNEQFF. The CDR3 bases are TGTGCCAGCAGCTTAGACGGCGGAACCTCGAGCTCCTACAATGAGCAGTTCTTC. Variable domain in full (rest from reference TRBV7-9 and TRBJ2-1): DTGVSQNPRHKITKRGQNVTFRCDPISEHNRLYWYRQTLGQGPEFLTYFQNEAQLEKSRLLSDRFSAERPKGSFSTLEIQRTEQGDSAMYLCASSLDGGTSSSYNEQFFGPGTRLTVL.

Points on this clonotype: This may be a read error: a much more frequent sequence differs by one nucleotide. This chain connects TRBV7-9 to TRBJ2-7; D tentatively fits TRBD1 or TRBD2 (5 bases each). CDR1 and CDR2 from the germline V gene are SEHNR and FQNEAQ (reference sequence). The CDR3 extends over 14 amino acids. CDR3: CASSPGRHTYEQNF. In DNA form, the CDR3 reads TGTGCCAGCAGCCCGGGACGCCATACCTACGAGCAGAACTTC.

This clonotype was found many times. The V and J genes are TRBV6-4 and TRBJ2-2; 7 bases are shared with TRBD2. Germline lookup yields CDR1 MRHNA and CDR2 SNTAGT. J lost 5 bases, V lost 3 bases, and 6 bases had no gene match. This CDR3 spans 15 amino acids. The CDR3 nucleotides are TGTGCCAGCAGTGAAAGAGGACTAGAAACCGGGGAGCTGTTTTTT. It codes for CASSERGLETGELFF.

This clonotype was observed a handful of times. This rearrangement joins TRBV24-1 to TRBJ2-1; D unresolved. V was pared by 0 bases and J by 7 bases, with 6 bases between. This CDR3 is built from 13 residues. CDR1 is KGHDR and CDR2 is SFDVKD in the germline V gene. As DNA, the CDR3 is TGTGCCACCAGTGATTTGCAACGAAATGAGCAGTTCTTC. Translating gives CATSDLQRNEQFF.

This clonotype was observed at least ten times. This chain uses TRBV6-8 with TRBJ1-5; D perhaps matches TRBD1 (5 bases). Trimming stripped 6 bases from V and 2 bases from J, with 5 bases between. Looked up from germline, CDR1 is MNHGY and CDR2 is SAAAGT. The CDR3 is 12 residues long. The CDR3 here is CASRQGNQPQHF. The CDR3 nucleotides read TGTGCCAGCAGACAGGGCAATCAGCCCCAGCATTTT.

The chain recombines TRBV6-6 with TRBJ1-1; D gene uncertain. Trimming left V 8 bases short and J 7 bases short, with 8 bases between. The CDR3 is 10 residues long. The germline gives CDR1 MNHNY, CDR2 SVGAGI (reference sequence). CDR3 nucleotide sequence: TGTGCCAGCCGTGTCAATGAAGCTTTCTTT. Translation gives CASRVNEAFF.

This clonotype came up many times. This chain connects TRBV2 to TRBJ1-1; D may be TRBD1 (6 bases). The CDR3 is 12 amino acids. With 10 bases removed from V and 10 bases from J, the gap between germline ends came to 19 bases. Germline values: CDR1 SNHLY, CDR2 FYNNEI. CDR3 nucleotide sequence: TGTGCCACCCTGAGAGGGGGGCTGGTAGCTTTCTTT. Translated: CATLRGGLVAFF.

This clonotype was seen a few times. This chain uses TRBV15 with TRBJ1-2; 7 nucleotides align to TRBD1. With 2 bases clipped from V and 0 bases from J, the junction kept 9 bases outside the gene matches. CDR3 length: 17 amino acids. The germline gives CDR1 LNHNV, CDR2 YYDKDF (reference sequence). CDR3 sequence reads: CATSRTTGPGSNYGYTF. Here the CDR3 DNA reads TGTGCCACCAGCAGAACGACAGGGCCCGGTTCTAACTATGGCTACACCTTC.